This T cell receptor beta chain was captured by sequencing in a study of CD4 T cells in relation to SARS-CoV-2 and coronaviruses (dated by TCRdb to the early 2020s). Looking at the study overall: In the ViraFEST assay, PBMCs were grown with antigen for roughly 10 days, and TCR beta CDR3s were then sequenced to identify antigen-specific clonal expansions. The negative reference condition was either a culture with an HIV-1 Nef peptide pool or a culture with no peptide. Shared crossreactive spike epitopes were mapped to their HLA restriction using patient-derived lymphoblastoid cell lines. At the level of individual TCR clonotypes, the study measured memory CD4+ T cell crossreactivity between SARS-CoV-2 spike protein and common cold coronavirus spike proteins. The Adaptive Biotechnologies TCR-sequencing kit was used to sequence samples from three pre-COVID donors and the naive versus memory experiments, whereas other data were Illumina-based. For other donors in the study, expansion assays were sequenced with a different, Illumina-based TCR-beta assay. General study outcomes and caveats: Memory CD4+ clonotypes crossrecognizing SARS-CoV-2 and at least one common cold coronavirus spike were found in approximately 60% of donors. The study was constrained by small numbers of patients and of tested TCRs. Pre-pandemic and post-infection samples were not both contributed by any donor, so tracing of the source of pre-existing responses was limited. Significantly weaker SARS-CoV-2-driven expansion was shown by crossreactive clones than by monoreactive clones, consistent with antigenic imprinting. Crossreactivity analysis was centred on spike protein, so crossreactivity against other viral proteins was not assessed.

Points on this clone: Its binding antigen is unknown. No base qualities exist here, and no much larger clone lies one base off it.

CD4+ T cells from unexposed donors were collected before the COVID-19 pandemic (2011-2018). Following 10 days of culture, the EasySep CD4+ T cell isolation kit was used to isolate CD4+ T cells. Unexposed donor CD4+ T cells were tested for reactivity to SARS-CoV-2 S and N and four common cold coronavirus spike pools, as cell number allowed. Each well received 2 million to 2.5 million PBMCs, cultured in IMDM supplemented with around 4.7% human AB serum and around 10 IU/ml IL-2. Half of the culture medium was replaced with fresh IL-2-containing medium on days 3 and 7. Triplicate replicate wells were generally used for each peptide culture condition. Leukapheresis product for the unexposed donors was purchased commercially. PBMCs were isolated from leukapheresis product or whole blood by Ficoll-Paque PLUS gradient centrifugation. PBMCs were either cryopreserved at -140 degrees C or used fresh in the expansion assay. The QIAamp Micro DNA Kit was used to extract genomic DNA from the CD4+ T cells.

According to the germline V gene (reference sequence), CDR1 reads WNHNN and CDR2 reads SYGVQD. The junction carries 12 bases between V and J, which are trimmed by 0 bases and 2 bases respectively. From the cysteine up to the phenylalanine, the CDR3 has a length of 16 residues. Only the CDR3 DNA stays, 48 bases, in frame from base 1. Receptor libraries were prepared by the immunoSEQ multiplex PCR assay. Per the authors' processing: During preprocessing, nonproductive sequences were discarded, as were any CDR3s that did not begin with C, did not end with F or W, or were shorter than 7 amino acids. The MANAFEST web app identified antigen-specific clonotypes based on expansion compared with the reference and other culture wells. To be counted as positive, a clone had to show significant expansion compared with the reference culture, at an FDR below 0.05, in 2 of 3 replicate wells. Positive clones also required significant expansion versus all other tandem wells and an odds ratio above 5. CDR3 homology was measured as pairwise Levenshtein distance, computed with the stringdist R package after trimming three terminal residues from each end. The clones in this table, taken by TCRdb from immuneACCESS, are in-frame only. Not every clone is retained; where verified, under half of the shortfall comes from an unresolved V gene, and the cause of the rest is unknown. The D gene and trimming were derived from the DNA, and the V and J assignments and clone size from that table. The sample table holds roughly 20,000 clones, of which 70% to 80% were seen once. The top ten clonotypes cover 30% of the sample.

This receptor was identified in a human donor in good health. The source material was CD4+ T cells from PBMCs, cultured in vitro. The chain couples TRBV10-1 to TRBJ2-3; 5 matching bases give a weak D call of TRBD1. The DNA reads as follows: TGCGCCAGCAGTGAGTCTAGGGGCAGATTCACAGATACGCAGTATTTT. This encodes CASSESRGRFTDTQYF.